This T cell receptor (beta chain) is from a study of shared clonotypes between healthy human individuals. The method was immunoSEQ multiplex PCR; TCRdb's version includes in-frame clones alone and lacks a portion of them. The sample includes around 2,000,000 clones, 85% to 95% of them seen just once. Germline assignment: CDR1 SGHTS and CDR2 YDEGEE. This CDR3 comprises 15 residues. V trimming: 4 bases; J trimming: 0 bases; junction bases outside the gene matches: 6. This clonotype was obtained from a man aged 18 to 35 in good health. The source material was naive CD4+ T cells sorted from blood. Subset defined: CD45RA+ positively selected. This chain links TRBV5-8 with TRBJ2-7, with 8 positions matching TRBD1. The chain's CDR3 is CASSPGDRRSYEQYF. As DNA, the CDR3 is TGTGCCAGCAGCCCGGGGGACAGGCGCTCCTACGAGCAGTACTTC.